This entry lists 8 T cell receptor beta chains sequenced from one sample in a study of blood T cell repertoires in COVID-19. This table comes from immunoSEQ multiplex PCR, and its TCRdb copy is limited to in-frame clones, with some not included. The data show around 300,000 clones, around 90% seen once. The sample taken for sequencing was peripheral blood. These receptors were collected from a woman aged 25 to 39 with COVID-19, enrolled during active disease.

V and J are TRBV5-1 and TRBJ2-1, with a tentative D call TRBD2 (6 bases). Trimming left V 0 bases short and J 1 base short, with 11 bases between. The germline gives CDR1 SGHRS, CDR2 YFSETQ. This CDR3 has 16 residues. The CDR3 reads CASSLAGGTSYNEQFF. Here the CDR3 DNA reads TGCGCCAGCAGCTTGGCCGGAGGGACTTCCTACAATGAGCAGTTCTTC.

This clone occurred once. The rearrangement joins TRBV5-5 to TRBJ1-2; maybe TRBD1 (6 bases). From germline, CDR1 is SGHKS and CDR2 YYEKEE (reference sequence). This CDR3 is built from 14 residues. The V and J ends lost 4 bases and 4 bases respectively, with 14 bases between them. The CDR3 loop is CASSINRDPYGYTF. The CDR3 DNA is TGTGCCAGCAGCATCAACAGGGATCCCTATGGCTACACCTTC.

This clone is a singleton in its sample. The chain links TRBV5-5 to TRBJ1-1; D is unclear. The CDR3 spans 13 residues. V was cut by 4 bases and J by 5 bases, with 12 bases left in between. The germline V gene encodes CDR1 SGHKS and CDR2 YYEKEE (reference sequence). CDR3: CASSNPRRTEAFF. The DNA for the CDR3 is TGTGCCAGCAGCAATCCCCGGAGAACTGAAGCTTTCTTT.

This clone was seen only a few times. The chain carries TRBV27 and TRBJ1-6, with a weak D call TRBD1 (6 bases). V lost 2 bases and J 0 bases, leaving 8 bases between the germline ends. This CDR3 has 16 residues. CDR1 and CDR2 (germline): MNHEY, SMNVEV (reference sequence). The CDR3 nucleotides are TGTGCCAGCAGTTTAAGGGGGAGCTCCTATAATTCACCCCTCCACTTT. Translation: CASSLRGSSYNSPLHF.

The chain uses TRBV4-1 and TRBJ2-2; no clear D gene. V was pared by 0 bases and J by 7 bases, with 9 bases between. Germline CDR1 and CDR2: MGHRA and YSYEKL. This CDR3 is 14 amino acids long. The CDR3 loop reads CASSQDIRVGELFF. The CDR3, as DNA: TGCGCCAGCAGCCAAGATATAAGAGTCGGGGAGCTGTTTTTT.

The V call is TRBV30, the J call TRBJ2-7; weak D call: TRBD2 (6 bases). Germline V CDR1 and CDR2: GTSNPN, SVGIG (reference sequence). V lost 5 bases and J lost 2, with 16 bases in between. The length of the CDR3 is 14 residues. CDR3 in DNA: TGTGCCTGGGGTGCCGGGCTAGCGCCCTACGAGCAGTACTTC. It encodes CAWGAGLAPYEQYF.

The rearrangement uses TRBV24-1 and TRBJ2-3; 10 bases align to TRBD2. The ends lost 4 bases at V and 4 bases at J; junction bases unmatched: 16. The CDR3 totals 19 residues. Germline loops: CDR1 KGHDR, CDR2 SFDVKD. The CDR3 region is CATSDPPKGLALGADTQYF. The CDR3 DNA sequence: TGTGCCACCAGTGACCCACCGAAGGGACTAGCGTTGGGCGCAGATACGCAGTATTTT.

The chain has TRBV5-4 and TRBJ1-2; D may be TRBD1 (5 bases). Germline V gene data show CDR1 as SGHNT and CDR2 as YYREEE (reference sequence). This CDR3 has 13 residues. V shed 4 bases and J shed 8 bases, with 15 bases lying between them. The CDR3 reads CASSPSGLGGYTF. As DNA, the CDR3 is TGTGCCAGCAGCCCCTCAGGGCTTGGCGGCTACACCTTC.